The present T cell receptor (beta chain) was sequenced within a study of T cell responses to AZD1222 COVID-19 vaccine. Study results and limitations: Seropositive AZD1222 recipients at baseline numbered only 6 or 7. Spike-specific TCRs gained breadth and depth after people received two AZD1222 doses. Reports indicate that nearly half of spike-specific TCRs are directed at unmutated variant regions.

TCRdb's copy holds only in-frame clones and misses some; the assay was immunoSEQ multiplex PCR. The data hold fewer than 150,000 clones, with around 90% observed a single time. Note on this clone: Its specificity is unknown.

Germline lookup yields CDR1 SGHRS and CDR2 YFSETQ. The V end lost 0 bases, the J end lost 0 bases, and 9 bases lay between the germline ends. The CDR3 has 15 amino acids. This rearrangement joins TRBV5-1 to TRBJ1-1; no clear D gene. This TCR was recovered from an adult in good health. Specimen: peripheral blood, collected on day 0 of AZD1222 vaccination. The CDR3 region is CASSLAPEMNTEAFF. The CDR3, as DNA: TGCGCCAGCAGCTTGGCCCCAGAGATGAACACTGAAGCTTTCTTT.